This passage covers 17 T cell receptor beta chains from one sample sequenced in a study of T cell repertoires in cytomegalovirus infection (dated by TCRdb to the late 2010s). Sequencing used an Illumina HiSeq 1500. Using fastp trimming at Q25 and MiXCR clonotype assembly, TCRdb reanalyzed the public sequencing data and kept in-frame beta chains. All rows with the same CDR3 protein become a single entry with the most common DNA and genes. In all, the sample holds approximately 700,000 distinct CDR3 sequences, and 35% of those were seen once. The top ten clones comprise 2.8% of the sample. The sequencing input was PBMCs. Receptors were obtained from a human donor in good health (CMV status not recorded). Some clones in this sample may be carry-over from other donors' samples.

The rearrangement links TRBV5-6 to TRBJ1-2; unclear D gene. The CDR3 consists of 15 residues. Between the trimmed V and J ends, which lost 0 bases and 7 bases, there was a span of 16 bases. Per germline, CDR1 SGHDT and CDR2 YYEEEE. The CDR3 reads CASSLVGGFLGGYTF. In nucleotides, the CDR3 is TGTGCCAGCAGCTTGGTAGGAGGGTTCCTTGGTGGCTACACCTTC.

Details on this clonotype: One end of the junction varies from germline; a read error may be responsible. V gene TRBV7-8 combines with J gene TRBJ2-1; a weak D match, TRBD2 (5 bases). Germline V gene lookup returns CDR1 SGHVS and CDR2 FQNEAQ. This CDR3 comprises 13 residues. The CDR3 here is CASSPRLYNKQFF. CDR3 coding DNA: TGTGCCAGCAGCCCCAGACTATACAATAAGCAGTTCTTC.

The gene calls are TRBV4-1 and TRBJ1-2; D uncertain. The CDR3 length is 16 residues. Germline CDR1 MGHRA, CDR2 YSYEKL. Trimming removed 3 bases from V and 3 bases from J, with 17 bases in between. The CDR3 DNA reads TGCGCCAGCAGCCAGGACCAAGGATTACTGGACTATGGCTACACCTTC. It is translated as CASSQDQGLLDYGYTF.

The chain recombines TRBV28 with TRBJ2-5, with 8 bases matching TRBD1. The CDR3 contains 16 residues. Germline CDR1 MDHEN, CDR2 SYDVKM. Trimming removed 6 bases from V and 2 bases from J; junction bases left unmatched: 11. The CDR3 nucleotides are TGTGCCAGCAGACCTCAGGGGGCGGACAGGCAAGAGACCCAGTACTTC. As protein: CASRPQGADRQETQYF.

This clonotype was seen only a few times. The gene calls are TRBV2 and TRBJ2-7, with D perhaps assigned TRBD1 or TRBD2 (5 bases each). CDR1 is SNHLY and CDR2 is FYNNEI in the germline V gene. Between the trimmed V and J ends, which lost 4 bases and 2 bases, there was a span of 9 bases. This CDR3 is 13 amino acids long. The CDR3 DNA reads as TGTGCCAGCAGTGGGGGACCGCCCTACGAGCAGTACTTC. It specifies CASSGGPPYEQYF.

This clonotype appeared a few times. This sequence joins TRBV28 and TRBJ1-2; 7 bases are shared with TRBD1. Germline V gene data show CDR1 as MDHEN and CDR2 as SYDVKM. This CDR3 is 15 amino acids long. With V trimmed by 8 bases and J by 3 bases, 12 bases remained unmatched. Here the CDR3 DNA reads TGTGCCAGCCGAAAGGACAGGCTAGCTGACTATGGCTACACCTTC. It specifies CASRKDRLADYGYTF.

As for this clonotype: One end of the junction fails to match germline, which may point to a read error. The chain couples TRBV13 to TRBJ1-2; 7 nucleotides align to TRBD1. From germline, CDR1 is PRHDT and CDR2 FYEKMQ (reference sequence). This CDR3 has 14 residues. CDR3 amino acids: CASSFLGTDYGYTF. The CDR3 bases are TGCGCCAGCAGCTTCCTAGGGACAGACTATGGCTACACCTTC. Full variable domain (rest looked up from reference TRBV13 and TRBJ1-2): AAGVIQSPRHLIKEKRETATLKCYPIPRHDTVYWYQQGPGQDPQFLISFYEKMQSDKGSIPDRFSAQQFSDYHSELNMSSLELGDSALYFCASSFLGTDYGYTFGSGTRLTVV.

The rearrangement joins TRBV28 to TRBJ1-2; D perhaps matches TRBD1 (6 bases). The CDR3 consists of 14 residues. Germline V gene sequence: CDR1 MDHEN, CDR2 SYDVKM. Trimming left V 10 bases short and J 3 bases short, with 18 bases between. This chain's CDR3 is CATRNLDRYYGYTF. CDR3 nucleotides: TGTGCCACCCGTAATTTAGACAGGTACTATGGCTACACCTTC.

This chain connects TRBV10-3 to TRBJ1-5; 7 positions agree with TRBD1. With V trimmed by 4 bases and J by 9 bases, 9 bases remained unmatched. Germline CDR1 reads ENHRY; CDR2 reads SYGVKD. CDR3 length equals 14 residues. CDR3 residues: CAISVGGGGPPQHF. DNA for the CDR3: TGTGCCATCAGTGTAGGAGGGGGCGGGCCGCCCCAGCATTTT.

This clonotype was counted between two and nine times. This chain connects TRBV6-1 to TRBJ2-7; a weak D match, TRBD2 (6 bases). Germline CDR1 reads MNHNS; CDR2 reads SASEGT. V was pared by 6 bases and J by 7 bases, with 16 bases between. CDR3 length equals 13 residues. CDR3 sequence: CASSRDWAGEQYF. The CDR3 bases are TGTGCCAGCAGCAGGGACTGGGCAGGGGAGCAGTACTTC.

Points on this clonotype: The CDR3 does not end in the conserved phenylalanine or tryptophan, so this is likely a read error. The chain is built from TRBV7-2 and TRBJ1-1; D is unresolved. The CDR3 totals 14 residues. Germline V CDR1 and CDR2: SGHTA, FQGNSA. Trimming shortened V by 1 base and J by 1 base, and 7 bases separated the two germline ends. For the CDR3, the DNA is TGTGCCAGCAGCTTAGGTGCAGCGAACACTGAAGCTTTCCTT. Translated, it gives CASSLGAANTEAFL.

This chain links TRBV28 with TRBJ2-1, with TRBD2 matching 13 bases. Per germline, CDR1 MDHEN and CDR2 SYDVKM. The CDR3 contains 17 residues. Losses at the gene ends were 5 bases for V and 7 bases for J; bases not matched to a gene: 11. CDR3 protein: CASSPLRGLAGTNEQFF. The CDR3 bases are TGTGCCAGCAGTCCACTTAGGGGACTAGCGGGAACAAATGAGCAGTTCTTC. Complete variable domain (other parts from reference TRBV28 and TRBJ2-1): DVKVTQSSRYLVKRTGEKVFLECVQDMDHENMFWYRQDPGLGLRLIYFSYDVKMKEKGDIPEGYSVSREKKERFSLILESASTNQTSMYLCASSPLRGLAGTNEQFFGPGTRLTVL.

V usage is TRBV28 and J usage is TRBJ2-4; TRBD2 agrees at 12 bases. The CDR3 runs to 18 residues. Per the germline V gene, CDR1 is MDHEN and CDR2 is SYDVKM. With 2 bases clipped from V and 0 bases from J, the junction kept 5 bases outside the gene matches. In DNA form, the CDR3 reads TGTGCCAGCAGTTTACCTTCGGGACTAGCGGGAGCCAAAAACATTCAGTACTTC. It yields the protein CASSLPSGLAGAKNIQYF.

The sample holds many counts of this clonotype. The chain combines TRBV5-1 with TRBJ2-5; 8 bases align to TRBD1. V lost 5 bases and J lost 1; bases outside the gene matches: 13. CDR1 is SGHRS and CDR2 is YFSETQ in the germline V gene. This CDR3 has 17 amino acids. The DNA of the CDR3 is TGCGCCAGCAGAAGACAACCAGGGGGCTCGACCCAAGAGACCCAGTACTTC. Protein: CASRRQPGGSTQETQYF.

The chain uses TRBV7-2 and TRBJ1-4; tentative D call: TRBD1 (5 bases). V lost 3 bases and J 8 bases, leaving 16 bases between the germline ends. The germline V gene has CDR1 SGHTA and CDR2 FQGNSA. The CDR3 consists of 15 residues. The CDR3 loop is CASSLTASGGEKLFF. The DNA for the CDR3 is TGTGCCAGCAGCTTGACAGCCTCCGGCGGAGAAAAACTGTTTTTT.

The table lists this clonotype with a few counts. The rearrangement links TRBV12-3 or TRBV12-4 to TRBJ1-6; D remains ambiguous. Trimming took off 5 bases at V and 8 bases at J, with 13 bases between the two ends. The CDR3 is 14 residues long. The DNA for the CDR3 is TGTGCCAGCAGTCCCACGAACCGACATTCACCCCTCCACTTT. It encodes CASSPTNRHSPLHF.

This clonotype has just one count. A read error may explain this, as a much larger clone is one base away. J is TRBJ1-1 and V is TRBV11-2, with D possibly matching TRBD1 (5 bases). The CDR3 length is 13 residues. Germline V CDR1 and CDR2: SGHAT, FQNNGV. CDR3 region: CTSSFARQFEAFF. In nucleotides, the CDR3 is TGTACCAGCAGCTTTGCCAGACAGTTTGAAGCTTTCTTT.